The 23 T cell receptor beta chains presented below share a single source sample, sequenced in a study of regulatory T cells in long-lasting Graves disease. Time point specified: newly diagnosed GD, antithyroid drugs for less than 3 months. TCR sequences were obtained from RNA taken from PBMCs. TCR beta libraries were built with iRepertoire HTBI primers and Arm-PCR of CDR3 regions. TCRdb reprocessed the multiplex PCR reads via MiXCR and lists one record per CDR3 protein. The sample includes some 450,000 distinct CDR3 sequences, about 15% seen only once; the top ten take about 10%. Separately, the same data were catalogued under a study of T cells in Graves' hyperthyroidism and ophthalmopathy.

The source material was peripheral blood mononuclear cells (PBMCs), sampled at new diagnosis, from a patient treated with antithyroid drugs. The receptors derive from a woman aged 25 to 39 with Graves disease.

This clonotype came up a few times. This chain joins TRBV20-1 and TRBJ1-5; D is perhaps TRBD1 (5 bases). The length of the CDR3 is 14 residues. The germline gives CDR1 DFQATT, CDR2 SNEGSKA (reference sequence). CDR3 in amino acids: CSSLQEGNSQPQHF. For the CDR3, the DNA is TGCAGCTCCCTACAGGAGGGGAATTCTCAGCCCCAGCATTTT.

As concerns this clonotype: At one of its ends the junction is not consistent with the germline gene, which may arise from a read error. The V gene is TRBV28, the J gene TRBJ2-7, with D unresolved. This CDR3 spans 14 amino acids. In germline, CDR1 is MDHEN, CDR2 SYDVKM. The CDR3 sequence: CASSSVGWVLEQYF. The CDR3 DNA reads TGTGCCAGCAGTTCCGTAGGCTGGGTCCTCGAGCAGTACTTT.

There are many counts of this clonotype. The gene calls are TRBV27 and TRBJ2-2; D gene unclear. Between the trimmed V and J ends, which lost 0 bases and 3 bases, there was a span of 8 bases. Germline loops: CDR1 MNHEY, CDR2 SMNVEV (reference sequence). The CDR3 is 15 residues long. The DNA for the CDR3 is TGTGCCAGCAGTTTATCGAGGTCATACACCGGGGAGCTGTTTTTT. This codes for CASSLSRSYTGELFF.

This clonotype was seen many times. This sequence joins TRBV5-1 and TRBJ2-1, with 10 bases matching TRBD2. CDR1 is SGHRS, CDR2 YFSETQ, per germline. This CDR3 comprises 17 residues. The trim removed 2 bases at V and 3 bases at J, leaving 8 bases unmatched. The CDR3 here is CASSFRLAGALYNEQFF. The CDR3 DNA sequence: TGCGCCAGCAGCTTCAGGCTAGCGGGAGCTCTCTACAATGAGCAGTTCTTC. The variable domain in full, with the rest retrieved from reference TRBV5-1 and TRBJ2-1, is KAGVTQTPRYLIKTRGQQVTLSCSPISGHRSVSWYQQTPGQGLQFLFEYFSETQRNKGNFPGRFSGRQFSNSRSEMNVSTLELGDSALYLCASSFRLAGALYNEQFFGPGTRLTVL.

CDR3 loop: CASSFSGTSVRETQYF. CDR3 in DNA: TGTGCCAGCAGTTTCTCCGGGACTAGCGTGAGAGAGACCCAGTACTTC. The chain recombines TRBV28 with TRBJ2-1; 10 nucleotides match TRBD2. TRBJ2-5 explains the end of the DNA better; the J call may be wrong. The V gene's germline CDR1 is MDHEN and CDR2 SYDVKM. The CDR3 consists of 16 residues.

The chain has TRBV9 and TRBJ2-2; 9 nucleotides match TRBD2. This CDR3 comprises 15 residues. Trimming at V came to 3 bases and at J to 6 bases, leaving 6 bases not matched to a gene. Germline lookup yields CDR1 SGDLS and CDR2 YYNGEE. The CDR3 spells CASSADSGSPGELFF. The CDR3 DNA sequence: TGTGCCAGCAGCGCCGATAGCGGGAGCCCCGGGGAGCTGTTTTTT.

This clonotype was counted ten times or more. The junction departs from germline at one end; a sequencing error may be responsible. The chain uses TRBV7-9 and TRBJ2-7; TRBD1 agrees at 7 bases. The CDR3 extends over 14 amino acids. Germline CDR1 and CDR2: SEHNR and FQNEAQ (reference sequence). The CDR3 protein is CASSTRQGSYEQYF. The DNA of the CDR3 is TGCGCCAGCAGCACCCGACAGGGATCCTACGAGCAGTACTTC.

This clonotype showed up many times. The chain recombines TRBV24-1 with TRBJ2-1; D is perhaps TRBD2 (6 bases). The CDR3 loop spans 15 amino acids. CDR1 is KGHDR, CDR2 SFDVKD, per germline. V shed 4 bases and J shed 5 bases, with 14 bases lying between them. The CDR3 protein is CATSEDSGQNNEQFF. The CDR3 DNA reads TGTGCCACCAGTGAGGATAGCGGCCAGAACAATGAGCAGTTCTTC.

This clonotype was detected a few times. V usage is TRBV27 and J usage is TRBJ2-1; 12 positions match TRBD2. The CDR3 consists of 18 residues. V was clipped by 6 bases and J by 1 base; unmatched bases: 10. In germline, CDR1 is MNHEY, CDR2 SMNVEV (reference sequence). The CDR3 sequence is CASSDWTSGDLSYNEQFF. CDR3 nucleotides: TGTGCCAGCAGCGATTGGACTAGCGGGGATTTGTCCTACAATGAGCAGTTCTTC.

This clonotype was recorded at least ten times. The V and J genes are TRBV20-1 and TRBJ2-5; 11 bases match TRBD2. CDR1 and CDR2 from the germline V gene are DFQATT and SNEGSKA (reference sequence). V shed 1 base, J shed 1 base, and the junction held 2 bases outside the gene matches. The length of the CDR3 is 15 residues. The CDR3: CSARGTSGLQETQYF. DNA for the CDR3: TGCAGTGCTAGAGGGACTAGCGGGCTCCAAGAGACCCAGTACTTC.

This clonotype was counted between two and nine times. The V call is TRBV20-1, the J call TRBJ2-4; possibly TRBD2 for D (6 bases). The V end was cut by 7 bases, the J end by 1 base, with 11 bases between. The germline gives CDR1 DFQATT, CDR2 SNEGSKA (reference sequence). The CDR3 contains 13 residues. The CDR3 region is CSGVAVAKNIQYF. In DNA, the CDR3 is TGCAGTGGGGTAGCGGTGGCCAAAAACATTCAGTACTTC.

This clonotype was observed a few times. V usage is TRBV4-1 and J usage is TRBJ2-5; TRBD2 matches at 12 bases. CDR1 is MGHRA and CDR2 is YSYEKL in the germline V gene. J was trimmed by 5 bases and V by 2 bases; bases with no gene match: 9. This CDR3 comprises 17 residues. In DNA, the CDR3 is TGCGCCAGCAGCCAACGGACTAGCGGGATTTCAATGGAGACCCAGTACTTC. This translates into CASSQRTSGISMETQYF.

This clonotype came up many times. The J gene is TRBJ2-7, the V gene TRBV24-1; no clear D. Germline V gives CDR1 KGHDR, CDR2 SFDVKD. Trimming left V 3 bases short and J 3 bases short, with 8 bases between. This CDR3 comprises 13 residues. CDR3 sequence: CATSDPADYEQYF. The CDR3 nucleotides read TGTGCCACCAGTGATCCCGCCGACTACGAGCAGTACTTC.

This clonotype showed up just a few times. V usage is TRBV27 and J usage is TRBJ2-3, with D tentatively TRBD2 (6 bases). The last part of the DNA fits TRBJ2-1 better; the J call may be wrong. Per germline, CDR1 MNHEY and CDR2 SMNVEV (reference sequence). The CDR3 has 12 residues. CDR3 bases: TGTGCCAGCAGCCTCTCGGGAGTTGGGCAGTTCTTC. Its translation: CASSLSGVGQFF.

The rearrangement uses TRBV4-1 and TRBJ1-2; TRBD1 aligns across 7 bases. The ends lost 2 bases at V and 5 bases at J; junction bases unmatched: 11. Germline values: CDR1 MGHRA, CDR2 YSYEKL. The CDR3 consists of 16 residues. This chain's CDR3 is CASSQPTPGQLYGYTF. In DNA, the CDR3 is TGCGCCAGCAGCCAACCTACTCCGGGACAGCTTTATGGCTACACCTTC.

This clonotype was counted ten times or more. This chain connects TRBV18 to TRBJ2-2; D gene ambiguous. The CDR3 extends over 17 amino acids. Between the trimmed V and J ends, which lost 6 bases and 0 bases, there was a span of 17 bases. Germline V lookup: CDR1 KGHSH, CDR2 LQKENI. CDR3 sequence reads: CASSPLWRPANTGELFF. DNA of the CDR3: TGTGCCAGCTCTCCTTTGTGGCGGCCCGCGAACACCGGGGAGCTGTTTTTT.

The V and J genes are TRBV9 and TRBJ2-3; no firm D call. Looked up from germline, CDR1 is SGDLS and CDR2 is YYNGEE. The length of the CDR3 is 14 residues. V lost 6 bases and J 8 bases, leaving 19 bases between the germline ends. CDR3 DNA: TGTGCCAGCACTAGTACAGAACCCCTTGGTACGCAGTATTTT. Its protein is CASTSTEPLGTQYF.

The chain joins TRBV5-1 to TRBJ2-7; D might be TRBD2 (6 bases). Germline loops: CDR1 SGHRS, CDR2 YFSETQ. The CDR3 loop spans 14 amino acids. V was pared by 5 bases and J by 0 bases, with 12 bases between. The CDR3 loop is CASSWDGSSYEQYF. The DNA of the CDR3 is TGCGCCAGCAGTTGGGACGGGAGCTCCTACGAGCAGTACTTC.

There are many counts of this clonotype. The rearrangement links TRBV3-1 to TRBJ2-1; possibly TRBD1 for D (7 bases). CDR1 and CDR2 from the germline V gene are LGHDT and YNNKEL (reference sequence). The CDR3 has 16 amino acids. V gave up 0 bases and J gave up 9 bases, with 18 bases separating them. CDR3 residues: CASSQEALVQGGEQFF. The CDR3 DNA reads as TGTGCCAGCAGCCAAGAGGCGCTAGTCCAGGGGGGTGAGCAGTTCTTC.

The rearrangement joins TRBV2 to TRBJ2-2; 7 nucleotides match TRBD2. Unmatched junction bases numbered 10, after V lost 7 bases and J lost 2 bases. CDR1 is SNHLY, CDR2 FYNNEI, per germline. There are 16 residues in the CDR3. This chain's CDR3 is CASKRAGKGNTGELFF. CDR3 in DNA: TGTGCCAGCAAGAGAGCGGGAAAAGGAAACACCGGGGAGCTGTTTTTT.

This clonotype was picked up many times. The V and J genes are TRBV11-2 and TRBJ1-2; possible D gene TRBD1, 5 bases. This CDR3 region has 14 residues. V was clipped by 3 bases and J by 6 bases, with 14 bases between them. Germline CDR1 SGHAT, CDR2 FQNNGV. CDR3 sequence: CASSFSSGSDGYTF. CDR3 coding DNA: TGTGCCAGCAGCTTCAGTTCAGGGAGTGATGGCTACACCTTC.

This clonotype was counted many times. The rearrangement links TRBV7-9 to TRBJ1-1, with 8 bases lining up with TRBD1. V dropped 4 bases and J dropped 4; count of bases not matched to a gene: 8. The CDR3 runs 15 residues. CDR1 and CDR2 (germline): SEHNR, FQNEAQ (reference sequence). CDR3 protein: CASSSNRGKSTEAFF. The CDR3 DNA follows: TGTGCCAGCAGCTCCAACAGGGGGAAGAGCACTGAAGCTTTCTTT.

This clonotype was detected ten times or more. The chain combines TRBV12-3 or TRBV12-4 with TRBJ1-1; no firm D call. V was pared by 10 bases and J by 0 bases, with 12 bases between. The CDR3 has 13 residues. CDR3: CATIGPMNTEAFF. The CDR3 bases are TGTGCCACCATCGGGCCGATGAACACTGAAGCTTTCTTT.